Given below is one T cell receptor (beta chain) in context. Generated by immunoSEQ multiplex PCR, the TCRdb table keeps only in-frame clones and is missing some. Among roughly 40,000 clones listed, roughly 86% were seen once. Per the germline V gene, CDR1 is LGHNA and CDR2 is YNFKEQ. The CDR3 loop spans 15 amino acids. Trimming took 0 bases from V and 0 from J, leaving 9 bases between them. The data belong to a study of OX40 agonist ivuxolimab in advanced cancers. The starting material was CD4+ or CD8+ T cells sorted from blood, obtained in a trial of the OX40 agonist ivuxolimab. V gene TRBV4-2 combines with J gene TRBJ2-7; D is unclear. This sequence was found in an adult with an advanced solid tumor such as melanoma, head and neck, liver or kidney cancer. CDR3 amino acids: CASSQDRSSSYEQYF. CDR3 in DNA: TGTGCCAGCAGCCAAGACAGATCAAGCTCCTACGAGCAGTACTTC.